This T cell receptor (beta chain) derives from a study of blood T cell repertoires in COVID-19. On the study more broadly: Acute and convalescent COVID-19 specimens originated in the United States, Italy and Spain.

In this sample, this clone turned up once. TCRdb keeps only in-frame clones here, not all; method: immunoSEQ multiplex PCR. The table shows roughly 78,000 clones, with around 80% occurring only once. V gave up 1 base and J gave up 7 bases; unmatched junction bases: 3. Germline values: CDR1 LGHDT, CDR2 YNNKEL (reference sequence). There are 15 residues in the CDR3. The material sequenced was peripheral blood. The chain links TRBV3-1 (or the pseudogene TRBV3-2) to TRBJ2-2; 10 bases map to TRBD2. The receptor was derived from a man aged 50 or older with COVID-19, enrolled during active disease. The CDR3 nucleotides read TGTGCCAGCAGCCAAGGGCTAGCGGGAGTCGGGGAGCTGTTTTTT. It encodes CASSQGLAGVGELFF.